This T cell receptor beta chain was observed in a study of T cells expressing NK-cell markers. Study at large: Repertoires of TCR beta were obtained from T cells sorted as CD3+CD56+NKG2C+, CD3+CD56+NKG2C- and CD3+CD56-NKG2C+.

cDNA encoding TCR beta was synthesized via 5'RACE template switching incorporating UMIs. From its re-call of the 5' RACE reads, TCRdb lists each CDR3 protein once, without DNA. This sample's clone table lists about 400,000 distinct CDR3 sequences. Germline V CDR1 and CDR2: LNHDA, SQIVND (reference sequence). The CDR3 is 16 residues long. The rearrangement uses TRBV19 and TRBJ2-5; TCRdb gives TRBD2 as the D gene, but with no DNA this cannot be confirmed. The material sequenced was blood T cells: a sorted CD56 or NKG2C T cell subset, CD4+ or CD8+ T cells, or bulk PBMC T cells (not recorded which). The sequence came from a woman between 45 and 60 years old in good health. The CDR3 sequence: CASSSRAGGPGETQYF.